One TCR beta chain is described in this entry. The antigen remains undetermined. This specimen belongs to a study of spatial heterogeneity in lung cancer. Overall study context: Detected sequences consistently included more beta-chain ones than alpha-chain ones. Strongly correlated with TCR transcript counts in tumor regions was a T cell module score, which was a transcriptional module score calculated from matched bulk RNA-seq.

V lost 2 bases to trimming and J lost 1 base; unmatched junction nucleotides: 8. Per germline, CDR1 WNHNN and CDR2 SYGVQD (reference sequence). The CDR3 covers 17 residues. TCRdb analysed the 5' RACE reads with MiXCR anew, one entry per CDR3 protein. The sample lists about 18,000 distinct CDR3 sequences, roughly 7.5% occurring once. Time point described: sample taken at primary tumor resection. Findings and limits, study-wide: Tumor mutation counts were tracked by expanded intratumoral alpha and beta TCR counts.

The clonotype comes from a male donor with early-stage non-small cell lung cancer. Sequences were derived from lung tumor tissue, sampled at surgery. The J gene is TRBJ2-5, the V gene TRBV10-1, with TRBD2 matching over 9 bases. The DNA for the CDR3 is TGCGCCAGCAGTGAGGCGAGAGGACTAGCGAGCCAAGAGACCCAGTACTTC. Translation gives CASSEARGLASQETQYF.